This section outlines one T cell receptor beta chain sequence together with its context. Its antigen is as yet unknown. The data were taken from a study of blood T cells in healthy people across ages. Whole-study results and caveats: The recorded TCR beta diversity per million T cells decreased in a roughly linear manner with age.

Whenever a sample was processed, at least 7 million PBMCs were isolated. The V end was cut by 8 bases, the J end by 0 bases, with 14 bases between. Germline CDR1 and CDR2: SGHAT and FQNNGV. The CDR3 has 14 residues. A J-beta primer mix and a sample-barcoded 5' primer were used in a second PCR of about 7 to 12 cycles. TCRdb re-called the 5' RACE reads with MiXCR, one entry per CDR3 protein. In the table there are over a million distinct CDR3 sequences, 35% to 55% of which are singletons. Input material: blood. The receptor was derived from an older woman in good health. The rearrangement uses TRBV11-2 and TRBJ2-7; D could derive from TRBD1 or TRBD2 (5 bases each). CDR3 sequence reads: CASARDVTSYEQYF. The DNA of the CDR3 is TGTGCCAGCGCCCGGGACGTAACCTCCTACGAGCAGTACTTC.